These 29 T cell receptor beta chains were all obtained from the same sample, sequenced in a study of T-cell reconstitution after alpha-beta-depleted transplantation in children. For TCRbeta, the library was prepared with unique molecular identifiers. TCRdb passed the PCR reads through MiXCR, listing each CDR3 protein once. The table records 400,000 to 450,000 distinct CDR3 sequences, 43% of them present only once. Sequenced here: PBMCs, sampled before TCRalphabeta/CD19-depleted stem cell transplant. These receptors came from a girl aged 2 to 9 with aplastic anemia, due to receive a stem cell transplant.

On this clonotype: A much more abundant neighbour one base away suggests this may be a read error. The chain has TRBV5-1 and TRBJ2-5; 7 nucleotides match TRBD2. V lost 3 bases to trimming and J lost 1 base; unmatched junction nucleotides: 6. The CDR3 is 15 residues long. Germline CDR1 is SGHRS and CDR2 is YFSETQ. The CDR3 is CASSWGLQTQETQYF. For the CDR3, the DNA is TGCGCCAGCAGCTGGGGACTACAGACCCAAGAGACCCAGTACTTC.

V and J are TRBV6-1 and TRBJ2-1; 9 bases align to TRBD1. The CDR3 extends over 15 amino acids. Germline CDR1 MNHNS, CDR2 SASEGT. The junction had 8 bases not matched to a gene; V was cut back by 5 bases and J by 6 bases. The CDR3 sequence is CASSLDRGGVNEQFF. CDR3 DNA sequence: TGTGCCAGCAGTCTTGACAGGGGGGGAGTCAATGAGCAGTTCTTC.

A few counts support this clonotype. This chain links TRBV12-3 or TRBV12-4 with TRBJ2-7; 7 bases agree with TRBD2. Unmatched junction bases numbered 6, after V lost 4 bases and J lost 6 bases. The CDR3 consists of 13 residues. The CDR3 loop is CASSSREDGEQYF. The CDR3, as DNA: TGTGCCAGCAGTTCCCGGGAGGACGGCGAGCAGTACTTC.

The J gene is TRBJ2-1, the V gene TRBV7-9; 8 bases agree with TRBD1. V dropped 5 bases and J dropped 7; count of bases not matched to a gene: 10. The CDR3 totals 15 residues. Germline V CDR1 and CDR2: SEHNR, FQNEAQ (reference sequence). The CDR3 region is CASSQQGEVRNEQFF. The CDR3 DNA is TGTGCCAGCAGCCAACAGGGGGAGGTACGGAATGAGCAGTTCTTC.

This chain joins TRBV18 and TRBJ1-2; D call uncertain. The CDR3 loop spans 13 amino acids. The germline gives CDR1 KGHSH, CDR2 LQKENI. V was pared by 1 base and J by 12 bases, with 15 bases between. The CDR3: CASSPLRSREHTF. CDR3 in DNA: TGTGCCAGCTCACCACTAAGAAGTCGGGAGCACACCTTC.

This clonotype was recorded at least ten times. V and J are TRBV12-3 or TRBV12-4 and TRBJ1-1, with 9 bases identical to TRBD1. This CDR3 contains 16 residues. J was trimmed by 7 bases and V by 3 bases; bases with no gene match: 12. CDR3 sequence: CASSFRGTGSRDEAFF. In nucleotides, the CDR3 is TGTGCCAGCAGTTTCCGTGGGACAGGGAGTCGAGATGAAGCTTTCTTT.

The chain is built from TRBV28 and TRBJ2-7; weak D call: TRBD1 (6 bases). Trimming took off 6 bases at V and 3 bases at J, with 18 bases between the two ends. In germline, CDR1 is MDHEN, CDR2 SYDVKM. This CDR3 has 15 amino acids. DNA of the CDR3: TGTGCCAGCAGAGAGGGGGTGGCTGACTACTACGAGCAGTACTTC. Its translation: CASREGVADYYEQYF.

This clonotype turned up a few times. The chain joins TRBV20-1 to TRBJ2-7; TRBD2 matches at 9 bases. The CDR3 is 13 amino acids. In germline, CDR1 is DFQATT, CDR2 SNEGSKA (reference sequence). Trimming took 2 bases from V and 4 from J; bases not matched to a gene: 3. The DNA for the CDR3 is TGCAGTGCTAGATTAGCGGGAGAGTACGAGCAGTACTTC. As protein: CSARLAGEYEQYF.

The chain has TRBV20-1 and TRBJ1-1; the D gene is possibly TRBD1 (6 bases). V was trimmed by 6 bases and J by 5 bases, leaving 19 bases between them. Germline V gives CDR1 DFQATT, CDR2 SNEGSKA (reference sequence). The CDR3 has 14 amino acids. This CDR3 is CSAAIFRGGTEAFF. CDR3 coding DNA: TGCAGTGCCGCTATATTCAGGGGTGGGACTGAAGCTTTCTTT.

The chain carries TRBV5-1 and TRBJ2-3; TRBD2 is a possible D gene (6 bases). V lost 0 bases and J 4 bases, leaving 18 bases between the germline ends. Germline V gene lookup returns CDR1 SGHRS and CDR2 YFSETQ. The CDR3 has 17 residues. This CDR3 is CASSLVVAGPGADTQYF. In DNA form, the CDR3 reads TGCGCCAGCAGCTTGGTGGTTGCGGGACCGGGGGCAGATACGCAGTATTTT.

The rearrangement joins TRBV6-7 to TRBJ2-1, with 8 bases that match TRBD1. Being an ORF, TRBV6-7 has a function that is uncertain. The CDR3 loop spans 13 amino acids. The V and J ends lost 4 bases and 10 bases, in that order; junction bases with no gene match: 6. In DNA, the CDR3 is TGTGCCAGCAGTTCCGGACAGGGATGGGAGCAGTTCTTC. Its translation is CASSSGQGWEQFF.

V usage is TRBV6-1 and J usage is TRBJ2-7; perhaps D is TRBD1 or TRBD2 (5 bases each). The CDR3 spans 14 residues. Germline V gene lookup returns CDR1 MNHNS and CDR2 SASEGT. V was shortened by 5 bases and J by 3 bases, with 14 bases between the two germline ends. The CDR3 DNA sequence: TGTGCCAGCAGTCCTCCGGGACCAAACTACGAGCAGTACTTC. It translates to CASSPPGPNYEQYF.

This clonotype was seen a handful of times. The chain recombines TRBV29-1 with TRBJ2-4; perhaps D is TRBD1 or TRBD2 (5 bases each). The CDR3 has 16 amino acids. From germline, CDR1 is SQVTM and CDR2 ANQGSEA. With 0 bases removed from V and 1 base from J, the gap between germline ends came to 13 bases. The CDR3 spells CSVEDLAWGAKNIQYF. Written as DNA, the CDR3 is TGCAGCGTTGAAGATCTTGCGTGGGGGGCCAAAAACATTCAGTACTTC.

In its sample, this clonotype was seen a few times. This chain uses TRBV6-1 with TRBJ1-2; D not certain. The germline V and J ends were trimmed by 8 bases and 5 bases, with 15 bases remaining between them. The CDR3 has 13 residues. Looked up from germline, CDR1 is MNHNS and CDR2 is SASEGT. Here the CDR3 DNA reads TGTGCCAGCTCAAGGGCGACTGGTTATGGCTACACCTTC. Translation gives CASSRATGYGYTF.

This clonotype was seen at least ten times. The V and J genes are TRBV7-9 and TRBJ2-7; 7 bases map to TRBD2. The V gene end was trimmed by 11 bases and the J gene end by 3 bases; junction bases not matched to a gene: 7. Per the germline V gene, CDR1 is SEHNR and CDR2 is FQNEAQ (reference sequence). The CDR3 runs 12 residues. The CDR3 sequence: CASTGGNYEQYF. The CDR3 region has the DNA TGTGCCTCCACGGGAGGAAACTACGAGCAGTACTTC.

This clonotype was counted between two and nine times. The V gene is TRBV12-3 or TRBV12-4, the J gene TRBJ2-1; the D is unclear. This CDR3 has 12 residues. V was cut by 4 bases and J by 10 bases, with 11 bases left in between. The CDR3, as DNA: TGTGCCAGCAGTTCCAGACTCCCGGAGCAGTTCTTC. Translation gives CASSSRLPEQFF.

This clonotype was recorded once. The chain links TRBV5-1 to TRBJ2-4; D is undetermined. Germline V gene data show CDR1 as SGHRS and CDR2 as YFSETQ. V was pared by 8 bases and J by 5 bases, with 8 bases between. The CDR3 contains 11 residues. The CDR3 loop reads CASSAENIQYF. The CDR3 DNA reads TGCGCCAGTTCGGCCGAAAACATTCAGTACTTC.

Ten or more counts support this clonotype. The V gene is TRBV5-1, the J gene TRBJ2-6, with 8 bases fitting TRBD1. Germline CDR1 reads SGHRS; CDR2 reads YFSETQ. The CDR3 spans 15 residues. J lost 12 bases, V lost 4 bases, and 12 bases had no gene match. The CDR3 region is CASSPRQGIFSVLTF. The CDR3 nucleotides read TGCGCCAGCAGCCCCCGACAGGGGATCTTTTCCGTCCTGACTTTC.

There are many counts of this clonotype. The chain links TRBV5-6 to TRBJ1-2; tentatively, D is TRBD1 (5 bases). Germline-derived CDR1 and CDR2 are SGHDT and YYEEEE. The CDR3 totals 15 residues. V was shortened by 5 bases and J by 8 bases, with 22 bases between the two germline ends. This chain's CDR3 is CASRRGTKGEWGYTF. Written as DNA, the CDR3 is TGTGCCAGCAGGCGCGGGACGAAAGGAGAATGGGGCTACACCTTC.

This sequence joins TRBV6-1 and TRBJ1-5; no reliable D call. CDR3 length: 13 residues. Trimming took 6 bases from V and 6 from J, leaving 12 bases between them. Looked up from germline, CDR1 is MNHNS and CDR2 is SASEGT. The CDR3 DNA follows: TGTGCCAGCAGAATGAGTTATAGTCAGCCCCAGCATTTT. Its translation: CASRMSYSQPQHF.

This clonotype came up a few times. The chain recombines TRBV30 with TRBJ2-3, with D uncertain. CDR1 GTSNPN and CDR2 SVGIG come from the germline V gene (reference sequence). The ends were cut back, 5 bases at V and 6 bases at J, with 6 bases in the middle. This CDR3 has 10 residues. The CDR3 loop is CAWEQDTQYF. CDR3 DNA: TGTGCCTGGGAACAGGATACGCAGTATTTT. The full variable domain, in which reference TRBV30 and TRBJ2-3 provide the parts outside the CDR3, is SQTIHQWPATLVQPVGSPLSLECTVEGTSNPNLYWYRQAAGRGLQLLFYSVGIGQISSEVPQNLSASRPQDRQFILSSKKLLLSDSGFYLCAWEQDTQYFGPGTRLTVL.

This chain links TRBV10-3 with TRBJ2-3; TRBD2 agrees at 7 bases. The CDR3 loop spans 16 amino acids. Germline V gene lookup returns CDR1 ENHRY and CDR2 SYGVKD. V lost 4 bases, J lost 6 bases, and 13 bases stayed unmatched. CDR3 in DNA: TGTGCCATCAGTGGAACAGCGGGGCCGCTAGAGGATACGCAGTATTTT. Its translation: CAISGTAGPLEDTQYF.

The CDR3 sequence is CSASGRATYEQYF. In nucleotides, the CDR3 is TGCAGTGCTAGCGGTAGGGCAACCTACGAGCAGTACTTC. The chain combines TRBV20-1 with TRBJ2-7, with D uncertain. The germline CDR1 and CDR2 sequences are DFQATT and SNEGSKA (reference sequence). V dropped 3 bases and J dropped 2 bases, with 11 bases sitting between them. The CDR3 contains 13 residues.

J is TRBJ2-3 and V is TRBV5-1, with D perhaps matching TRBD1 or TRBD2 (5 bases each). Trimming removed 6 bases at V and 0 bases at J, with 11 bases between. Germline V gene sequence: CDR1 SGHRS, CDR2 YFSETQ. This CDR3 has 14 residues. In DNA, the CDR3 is TGCGCCAGCACCGAGGGGCGTAGCACAGATACGCAGTATTTT. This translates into CASTEGRSTDTQYF. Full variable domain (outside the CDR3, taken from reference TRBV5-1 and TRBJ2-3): KAGVTQTPRYLIKTRGQQVTLSCSPISGHRSVSWYQQTPGQGLQFLFEYFSETQRNKGNFPGRFSGRQFSNSRSEMNVSTLELGDSALYLCASTEGRSTDTQYFGPGTRLTVL.

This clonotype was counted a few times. The CDR3 spells CSVEDRKGAYSSTEAFF. CDR3 bases: TGCAGCGTTGAAGATCGAAAGGGGGCGTATTCGTCCACTGAAGCTTTCTTT. The chain is built from TRBV29-1 and TRBJ1-1; 7 bases fit TRBD1. This CDR3 comprises 17 residues. Germline V lookup: CDR1 SQVTM, CDR2 ANQGSEA. J lost 4 bases, V lost 0 bases, and 14 bases had no gene match.

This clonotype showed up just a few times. CDR3 in amino acids: CASTPRAGMGGDTQYF. CDR3 nucleotide sequence: TGTGCCAGCACCCCGAGGGCGGGAATGGGGGGGGATACGCAGTATTTT. V is TRBV7-6 and J is TRBJ2-3, with TRBD2 identical over 7 bases. V was clipped by 7 bases and J by 6 bases; unmatched bases: 16. Per the germline V gene, CDR1 is SGHVS and CDR2 is FNYEAQ. The CDR3 is made up of 16 amino acids. The variable domain in full, with the rest retrieved from reference TRBV7-6 and TRBJ2-3, is GAGVSQSPRYKVTKRGQDVALRCDPISGHVSLYWYRQALGQGPEFLTYFNYEAQQDKSGLPNDRFSAERPEGSISTLTIQRTEQRDSAMYRCASTPRAGMGGDTQYFGPGTRLTVL.

CDR3 nucleotides: TGTGCCAGCAGTTCGGCAAGGGACACTGAAGCTTTCTTT. Translating gives CASSSARDTEAFF. The chain couples TRBV6-5 to TRBJ1-1, with D uncertain. This CDR3 is built from 13 residues. Germline V gene lookup returns CDR1 MNHEY and CDR2 SVGAGI. V lost 4 bases and J 3 bases, leaving 9 bases between the germline ends.

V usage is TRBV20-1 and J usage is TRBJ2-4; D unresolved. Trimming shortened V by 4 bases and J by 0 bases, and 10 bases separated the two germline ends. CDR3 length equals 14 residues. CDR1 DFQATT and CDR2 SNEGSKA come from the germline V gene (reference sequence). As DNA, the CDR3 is TGCAGTGCTAATCGCCGGATAGCCAAAAACATTCAGTACTTC. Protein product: CSANRRIAKNIQYF.

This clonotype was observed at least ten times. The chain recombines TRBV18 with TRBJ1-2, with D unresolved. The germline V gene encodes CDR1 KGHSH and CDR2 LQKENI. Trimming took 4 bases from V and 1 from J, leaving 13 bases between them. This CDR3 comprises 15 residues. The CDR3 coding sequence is TGTGCCAGCTCACAAGGATACGACTATAACTATGGCTACACCTTC. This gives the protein CASSQGYDYNYGYTF.